This entry lists 3 T cell receptor beta chains sequenced from one sample in a study of vaccination and CD4 T cells after COVID-19. Sequencing of the DNA from cultured CD4+ T cells was carried out with the Oncomine TCR Beta short-read assay. MiXCR was run by TCRdb on the PCR reads, yielding one entry per CDR3 protein. The sample carries 13,000 or so distinct CDR3 sequences, over 45% recorded once. This sample's treatment: approximately nine-day PBMC culture with coronavirus spike peptide pools or control peptides (ViraFEST assay). Their recognized antigens are unknown. The material sequenced was CD4+ T cells from blood, cultured in vitro. The receptor set was obtained from a human donor who had recovered from COVID-19.

This clonotype was seen more than once but under ten times. The V and J genes are TRBV7-2 and TRBJ1-4; D is ambiguous. Trimming stripped 3 bases from V and 4 bases from J, with 3 bases between. The CDR3 consists of 12 residues. CDR1 and CDR2 (germline): SGHTA, FQGNSA. CDR3 in amino acids: CASSFGNEKLFF. The CDR3 region has the DNA TGTGCCAGCAGCTTTGGTAATGAAAAACTGTTTTTT.

CDR3 sequence: CASSYRPGEQYF. CDR3 nucleotides: TGTGCCAGCAGTTACCGCCCGGGCGAGCAGTACTTC. The chain carries TRBV12-3 or TRBV12-4 and TRBJ2-7; D is uncertain. V lost 4 bases and J lost 6, with 10 bases in between. The CDR3 contains 12 residues.

V and J are TRBV7-9 and TRBJ1-1, with D unclear. The CDR3 contains 14 residues. The V and J ends lost 2 bases and 2 bases respectively, with 9 bases between them. From germline, CDR1 is SEHNR and CDR2 FQNEAQ (reference sequence). The DNA for the CDR3 is TGTGCCAGCAGCTTATCTTTGCCCAACACTGAAGCTTTCTTT. Translation gives CASSLSLPNTEAFF.